Listed below are T cell receptor beta chains from one sample, sequenced in a study of blood T cells in healthy people across ages. TCRdb redid the calling of the 5' RACE reads with MiXCR, one entry per CDR3 protein. This sample yields 1.8 million or so distinct CDR3 sequences, of which roughly two fifths are seen a single time; about 21% belongs to the top ten. The sample was blood. Receptors originate from a human donor in good health. The conserved cysteine and the conserved F or W are not part of the CDR3 here. Fields, in order: V gene, clone size, CDR3 protein. Clone size is stated in some rows and not others, as once, few, many or a class when expanded.

>TRBV20-1|.
SARAPWGFSNQPQH
>TRBV20-1|once
SAAIAANYGYT
>TRBV5-1|few
ASSLEVGLVNIQC
>TRBV20-1|many
SAQQGVAKNIQY
>TRBV7-2|.
ASSSGQGVGNYGYT
>TRBV10-3|.
AISESSPDTDAQY
>TRBV7-3|.
ASSENPGFSQAF
>TRBV12-3/TRBV12-4|.
ASSPREGVAGANVLT
>TRBV20-1|.
SARVLGAQSTDTQY
>TRBV20-1|few
SASNREEAF
>TRBV21-1|few
ATDRGDLEKLF
>TRBV20-1|.
SAHTPGIGQPQH
>TRBV7-2|.
ASSGDGAAKNIQY
>TRBV7-2|.
ASSLNRPRPWRDYGYT
>TRBV9|.
ASSVVGKDEQF
>TRBV7-2|.
ASSGGDRTKAF
>TRBV14|.
ASSLKIATNEKLF
>TRBV6-6|.
ASSYSRGMETQY
>TRBV2|.
ASSENLYNEQF
>TRBV25-1|.
VSSADPRGGYT
>TRBV5-5|few
ASSLGTGSYNSPLH
>TRBV5-1|.
ASSGQGVTEAF
>TRBV7-8|few
ASSLVPGAEQY
>TRBV6-1|.
ASSAAGPLNTEAF
>TRBV5-1|few
ASSLDGGPRNEQF
>TRBV7-8|.
ASSISTGGYEQY
>TRBV4-1|.
ASSQDWEEYGYT